The T cell receptor (beta chain) under discussion was sequenced for a study of blood T cell repertoires in COVID-19. Study background: Some COVID-19 samples were acute and others convalescent; all came from the United States, Italy and Spain. The analysed material was cDNA or gDNA that came from T cells, B-cell-depleted T cells, or PBMCs.

In the source study's methods: Researchers report that nucleated cell counts were estimated from reference gene primer amplification. Clones were sequenced by immunoSEQ multiplex PCR, and TCRdb holds only the in-frame ones, with some missing. That table furnishes V, J and clone size, whereas the DNA furnished D and trimming. This table holds 200,000 or so clones, roughly nine tenths found once. Trimming at V came to 1 base and at J to 6 bases, leaving 4 bases not matched to a gene. The germline gives CDR1 SGHAT, CDR2 FQNNGV. The CDR3 has 16 amino acids. The specimen sequenced was peripheral blood. The chain is built from TRBV11-2 and TRBJ2-2, with 11 bases fitting TRBD1. The receptor's source is a man between 60 and 75 years old who had recovered from COVID-19. The CDR3 sequence: CASSLAGTGGSGELFF. In nucleotides, the CDR3 is TGTGCCAGCAGCTTAGCAGGGACAGGGGGGTCCGGGGAGCTGTTTTTT.